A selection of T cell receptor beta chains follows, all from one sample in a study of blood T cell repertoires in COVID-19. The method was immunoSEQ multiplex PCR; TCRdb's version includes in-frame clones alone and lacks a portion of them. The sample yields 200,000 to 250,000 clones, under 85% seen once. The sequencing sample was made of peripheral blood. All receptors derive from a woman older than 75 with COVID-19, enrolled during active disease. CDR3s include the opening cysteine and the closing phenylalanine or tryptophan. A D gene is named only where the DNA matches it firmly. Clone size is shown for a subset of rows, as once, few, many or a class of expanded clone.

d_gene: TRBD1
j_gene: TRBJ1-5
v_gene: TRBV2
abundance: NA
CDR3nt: TGTGCCAGCAGTGTCCGGACAGGGGTGAGTCAGCCCCAGCATTTT
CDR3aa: CASSVRTGVSQPQHF

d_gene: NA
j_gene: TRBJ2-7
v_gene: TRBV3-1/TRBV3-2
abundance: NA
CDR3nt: TGTGCCAGCAGCCAAGTATCCTACGAGCAGTACTTC
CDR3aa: CASSQVSYEQYF

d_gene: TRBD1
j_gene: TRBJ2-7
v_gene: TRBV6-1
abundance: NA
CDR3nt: TGTGCCAGCAGTGATTCAGGGACAGGGTTCTACGAGCAGTACTTC
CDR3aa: CASSDSGTGFYEQYF

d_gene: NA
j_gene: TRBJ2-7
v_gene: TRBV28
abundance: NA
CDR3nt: TGTGCCAGCAGTTTACACGACAGGTTCTACGAGCAGTACTTC
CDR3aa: CASSLHDRFYEQYF

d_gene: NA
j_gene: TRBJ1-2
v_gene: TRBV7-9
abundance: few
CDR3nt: TGTGCCAGCAGCTCCCGAGCTAACTATGGCTACACCTTC
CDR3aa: CASSSRANYGYTF

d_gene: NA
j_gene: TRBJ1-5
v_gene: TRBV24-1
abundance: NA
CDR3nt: TGTGCCACCAGTGATCGAACAGCAGGTCAGCCCCAGCATTTT
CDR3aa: CATSDRTAGQPQHF

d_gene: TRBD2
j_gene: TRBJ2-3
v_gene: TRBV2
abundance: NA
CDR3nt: TGTGCCAGCAGTCTACTAGCGGGAGAAGATACGCAGTATTTT
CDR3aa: CASSLLAGEDTQYF

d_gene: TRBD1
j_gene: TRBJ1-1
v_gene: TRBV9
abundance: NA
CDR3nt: TGTGCCAGCGGACAGGTGAACACTGAAGCTTTCTTT
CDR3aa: CASGQVNTEAFF

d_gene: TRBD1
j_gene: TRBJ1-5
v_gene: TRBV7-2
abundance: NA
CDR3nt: TGTGCCAGCGGACAGGGGGAGCGGCAGCCCCAGCATTTT
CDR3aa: CASGQGERQPQHF

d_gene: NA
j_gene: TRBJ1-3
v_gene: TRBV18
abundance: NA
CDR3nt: TGTGCCAGCTCACCAAACAGTGGATACTCTGGAAACACCATATATTTT
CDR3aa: CASSPNSGYSGNTIYF

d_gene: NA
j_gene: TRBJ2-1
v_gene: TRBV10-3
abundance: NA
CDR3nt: TGTGCCATCAGTGAGAGGGAGAGCTCCTACAATGAGCAGTTCTTC
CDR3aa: CAISERESSYNEQFF

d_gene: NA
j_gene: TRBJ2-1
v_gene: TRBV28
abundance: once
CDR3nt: TGTGCCAGCAGTTCCCCGGGTGGGGGCGAATCCTACAATGAGCAGTTCTTC
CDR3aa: CASSSPGGGESYNEQFF

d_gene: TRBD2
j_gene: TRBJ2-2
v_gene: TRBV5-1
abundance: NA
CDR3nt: TGCGCCAGCAGCCTACTAGCGGGCGGCACCGGGGAGCTGTTTTTT
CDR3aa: CASSLLAGGTGELFF

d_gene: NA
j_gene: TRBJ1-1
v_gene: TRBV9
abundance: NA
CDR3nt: TGTGCCAGCTCCAGGGGTGACACTGAAGCTTTCTTT
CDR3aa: CASSRGDTEAFF

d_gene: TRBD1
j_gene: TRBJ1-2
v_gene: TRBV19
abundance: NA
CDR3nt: TGTGGGTCGGGACAGGGGGTTGGCTATGGCTACACCTTC
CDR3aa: CGSGQGVGYGYTF

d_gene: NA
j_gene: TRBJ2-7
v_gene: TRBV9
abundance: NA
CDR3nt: TGTGCCAGCAGCGTAGCCGGGACTCAGAACTACGAGCAGTACTTC
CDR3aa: CASSVAGTQNYEQYF

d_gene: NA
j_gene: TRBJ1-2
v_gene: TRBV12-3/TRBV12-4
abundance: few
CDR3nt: TGTGCCAGCAGCTTAGGAGCGTATGGCTACACCTTC
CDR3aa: CASSLGAYGYTF

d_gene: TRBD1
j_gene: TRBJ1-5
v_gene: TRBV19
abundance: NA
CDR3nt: TGTGCCAGTAGAGGACAGGGGTTCAATCAGCCCCAGCATTTT
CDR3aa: CASRGQGFNQPQHF

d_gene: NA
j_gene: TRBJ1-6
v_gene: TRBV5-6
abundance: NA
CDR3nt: TGTGCCAGCAGCTGGGGCAGGGGTAATTCACCCCTCCACTTT
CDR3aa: CASSWGRGNSPLHF

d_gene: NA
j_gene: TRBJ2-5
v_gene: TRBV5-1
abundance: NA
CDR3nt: TGCGCCAGCAGCTTGGGTCAGAGAGGTGAGACCCAGTACTTC
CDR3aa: CASSLGQRGETQYF

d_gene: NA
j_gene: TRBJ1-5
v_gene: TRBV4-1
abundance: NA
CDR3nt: TGCGCCAGCAGCCAAGGTATCGGGGAGGGCAATCAGCCCCAGCATTTT
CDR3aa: CASSQGIGEGNQPQHF

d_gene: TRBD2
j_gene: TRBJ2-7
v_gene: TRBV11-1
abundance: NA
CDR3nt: TGTGCCAGCAGCCCCTCAAGACTAGCGGTATACGAGCAGTACTTC
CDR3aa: CASSPSRLAVYEQYF

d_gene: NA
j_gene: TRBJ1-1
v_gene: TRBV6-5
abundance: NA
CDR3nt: TGTGCCAGCTACCACGGCTCAGGAGAAGCTTTCTTT
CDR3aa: CASYHGSGEAFF